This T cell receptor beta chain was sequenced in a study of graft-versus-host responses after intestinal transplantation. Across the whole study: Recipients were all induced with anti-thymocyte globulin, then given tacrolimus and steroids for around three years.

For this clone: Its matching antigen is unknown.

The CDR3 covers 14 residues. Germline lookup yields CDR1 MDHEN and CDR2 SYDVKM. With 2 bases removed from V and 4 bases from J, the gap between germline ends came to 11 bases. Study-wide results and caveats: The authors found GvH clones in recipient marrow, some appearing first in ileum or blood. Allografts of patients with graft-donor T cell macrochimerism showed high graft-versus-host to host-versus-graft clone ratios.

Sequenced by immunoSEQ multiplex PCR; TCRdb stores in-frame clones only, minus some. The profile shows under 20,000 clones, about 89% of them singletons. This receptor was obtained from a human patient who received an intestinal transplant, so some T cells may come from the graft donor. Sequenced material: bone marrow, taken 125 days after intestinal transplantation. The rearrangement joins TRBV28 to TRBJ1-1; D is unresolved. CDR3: CASSLSTAITEAFF. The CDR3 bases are TGTGCCAGCAGTTTAAGTACTGCTATCACTGAAGCTTTCTTT.